The rows below give T cell receptor beta chains drawn from one sample of a study of persistence of HIV-infected CD4 T cells. Sequencing was performed with immunoSEQ multiplex PCR; in TCRdb, only in-frame clones are kept and a portion is missing. Of around 48,000 clones listed, 70% to 80% are singletons. These receptors have no identified antigens. The specimen comprised CD4+ T cells sorted from PBMCs after roughly 17-hour stimulation, sampled from a patient who received antiretroviral therapy. All receptors come from an adult man with HIV who was CMV-seropositive. Both conserved end residues are part of each CDR3. The order of the fields is V gene, clone size, D gene, J gene, CDR3 DNA, CDR3 protein. D genes are given only for firm matches. Clone size is shown for a subset of rows, as once, few, many or a class of expanded clone.

>TRBV19|-|TRBD1|TRBJ2-4
TGTGCCAGTAGTATAGGGAACAGGGGAGTGTGGAACATTCAGTACTTC
CASSIGNRGVWNIQYF
>TRBV18|few|-|TRBJ2-7
TGTGCCAGCTCACAGGACAGCTCCTACGAGCAGTACTTC
CASSQDSSYEQYF
>TRBV11-2|-|-|TRBJ1-2
TGTGCCAGCAGCTCCGGGACGTCTACGAGGGGCTACACCTTC
CASSSGTSTRGYTF
>TRBV29-1|-|TRBD1|TRBJ1-1
TGCAGCGTGAAGGCGCAGTGGGACAGGGGCGAAGCTTTCTTT
CSVKAQWDRGEAFF
>TRBV27|-|-|TRBJ2-3
TGTGCCAGCAGTTTAGATATGTCGGTCACAGATACGCAGTATTTT
CASSLDMSVTDTQYF
>TRBV18|medium-sized|TRBD1|TRBJ1-2
TGTGCCACCACCCCCGACAGGGCCAACTATGGCTACACCTTC
CATTPDRANYGYTF
>TRBV19|-|-|TRBJ2-1
TGTGCCAGTAATATGGACTATAGGACTGAGCAGTTCTTC
CASNMDYRTEQFF
>TRBV30|-|TRBD1|TRBJ1-1
TGTGCCTGGAGTCTTGGACAGGGGACCACTGAAGCTTTCTTT
CAWSLGQGTTEAFF
>TRBV6-5|-|-|TRBJ1-4
TGTGCCAGCAGAAGGGGGTCTCCCAATGAAAAACTGTTTTTT
CASRRGSPNEKLFF
>TRBV5-1|-|-|TRBJ1-1
TGCGCCAGCAGCTCCCGGACGGGGAACACTGAAGCTTTCTTT
CASSSRTGNTEAFF
>TRBV7-9|-|-|TRBJ1-2
TGTGCCAGCAGCTTAGATGAAGCGGCTTATGGCTACACCTTC
CASSLDEAAYGYTF